The next 9 T cell receptor beta chains were all read from a single sample in a study of glioma-infiltrating T cells listed by TCRdb under 2016. Data came from an Illumina MiSeq. The iRepertoire nested amplicon-rescue multiplex PCR (arm-PCR) platform was used to amplify TCR alpha and beta CDR3 regions from RNA. TCRdb trimmed the raw reads at Q25, called clones with MiXCR and kept productive beta chains. Entries are consolidated by CDR3 protein sequence, retaining the most common genes and DNA. The sample has 150,000 to 200,000 distinct CDR3 sequences on record, 25% to 35% of them singletons. 20% to 25% of the sample rests with the top ten. Sequencing input: glioma tissue, nonneoplastic brain tissue, or PBMCs (not recorded which). These receptors were obtained from a human donor with low-grade glioma or glioblastoma, undergoing nonglioma brain surgery, or in good health (not recorded which).

As to this clonotype: At one end, the junction sequence differs from germline, possibly due to a read error. The chain uses TRBV4-1 and TRBJ2-1; no firm D call. Germline CDR1 MGHRA, CDR2 YSYEKL. The CDR3 has 14 amino acids. The CDR3 reads CAISQMTNNNERFF. For the CDR3, the DNA is TGCGCCATCAGCCAAATGACGAACAACAATGAGCGATTCTTC.

This clonotype was seen ten or more times. The genes are TRBV7-2 and TRBJ2-7; D is unresolved. The V end lost 1 base, the J end lost 1 base, and 8 bases lay between the germline ends. Germline CDR1 SGHTA, CDR2 FQGNSA. This CDR3 has 14 residues. DNA for the CDR3: TGTGCCAGCAGCTTAGTGTATCTTTCCTACGAGCAGTACTTC. It specifies CASSLVYLSYEQYF.

There are many counts of this clonotype. CDR3 region: CASNQPMNEQFF. CDR3 nucleotides: TGTGCCAGCAACCAACCAATGAATGAGCAGTTCTTC. This rearrangement joins TRBV7-2 to TRBJ2-1, with unresolved D. Germline V CDR1 and CDR2: SGHTA, FQGNSA. V was cut by 7 bases and J by 7 bases, with 11 bases left in between. The CDR3 is 12 amino acids.

As concerns this clonotype: This sequence may be a read error, since a much larger clone differs from it by one base. The rearrangement links TRBV27 to TRBJ2-1; TRBD2 aligns across 11 bases. The CDR3 length is 15 residues. Germline CDR1 MNHEY, CDR2 SMNVEV (reference sequence). For the CDR3, the DNA is TGTGCCAGCAGCTCCGGACTAGCGGGTTTCAATGAGCAGCTCTTC. As protein: CASSSGLAGFNEQLF.

Of note for this clonotype: Just one base apart from a much larger clone, this may be a read error. J is TRBJ2-7 and V is TRBV7-9; 7 bases match TRBD2. Looked up from germline, CDR1 is SEHNR and CDR2 is FQNEAQ (reference sequence). CDR3 length: 14 amino acids. J was trimmed by 5 bases and V by 4 bases; bases with no gene match: 8. The CDR3 DNA reads TGTGCCAGCAGCTCTTGGACTAGACCCCACGAGCAGTACTTC. Translating gives CASSSWTRPHEQYF.

As regards this clonotype: One base away lies a much larger clone, so this may be a sequencing read error. The genes are TRBV28 and TRBJ2-5, with D tentatively TRBD2 (7 bases). CDR3 length equals 15 residues. V was shortened by 2 bases and J by 10 bases, with 20 bases between the two germline ends. Germline loops: CDR1 MDHEN, CDR2 SYDVKM. Written as DNA, the CDR3 is TGTGCCAGCAGTTTAGGTGGGGGGGCGACCGCCGACCAGTACTTC. It codes for CASSLGGGATADQYF.

This clonotype was observed a few times. The chain couples TRBV5-1 to TRBJ2-3; 9 nucleotides agree with TRBD2. With V trimmed by 3 bases and J by 0 bases, 5 bases remained unmatched. Germline V gives CDR1 SGHRS, CDR2 YFSETQ. CDR3 length: 16 amino acids. The CDR3 is CASSWDTSGSTDTQYF. Here the CDR3 DNA reads TGCGCCAGCAGCTGGGATACTAGCGGGAGCACAGATACGCAGTATTTT.

This clonotype was detected many times. This chain links TRBV6-1 with TRBJ2-7; weak D call: TRBD2 (5 bases). The CDR3 runs to 18 residues. The germline V and J ends were trimmed by 5 bases and 2 bases, with 25 bases remaining between them. The germline CDR1 and CDR2 sequences are MNHNS and SASEGT. The CDR3 region is CASSQTFRWELSPYEQYF. The CDR3 DNA is TGTGCCAGCAGTCAAACATTCCGGTGGGAGCTCAGCCCCTACGAGCAGTACTTC.

This clonotype was recorded a few times. The V gene is TRBV18, the J gene TRBJ1-2; the match to TRBD1 covers 8 bases. Looked up from germline, CDR1 is KGHSH and CDR2 is LQKENI. V was clipped by 2 bases and J by 8 bases; unmatched bases: 10. The CDR3 has 15 amino acids. CDR3 bases: TGTGCCAGCTCACCAATTGGGACAGGCCGGGAGGGCTACACCTTC. Protein: CASSPIGTGREGYTF.